This paragraph reports one T cell receptor (beta chain). What it binds is unknown. Everyone who donated was a healthy bone marrow donor. This sample was included in a study of cytomegalovirus exposure and HLA in healthy donors. Across the study: Earlier work reported 100 million to 130 million unique TCR beta sequences from 150 million to 200 million T cells. Study findings and constraints: Altogether, some 160 TCR beta chains were recorded as cytomegalovirus-associated. Other equally common chains were less clonally expanded than HLA-associated TCR beta chains, a later analysis showed.

This PCR relied on a set of 60 Vbeta primers and 13 Jbeta primers. Clones were read by immunoSEQ multiplex PCR, and TCRdb kept only the in-frame ones, dropping some. The data contain about 200,000 clones, 82% of them singletons. CDR3 size: 17 residues. Germline V gene lookup returns CDR1 SGDLS and CDR2 YYNGEE. V trimming: 1 base; J trimming: 7 bases; junction bases outside the gene matches: 13. Input material: PBMCs. This clonotype was obtained from a boy aged 2 to 10 in good health and CMV-seronegative. The chain uses TRBV9 and TRBJ1-3; 8 bases map to TRBD1. The CDR3 DNA sequence: TGTGCCAGCAGCGTACTCGGCGAGTCAGGGGGCCGGAACACCATATATTTT. Protein: CASSVLGESGGRNTIYF. Looking up the rest from reference TRBV9 and TRBJ1-3 gives the full variable domain: DSGVTQTPKHLITATGQRVTLRCSPRSGDLSVYWYQQSLDQGLQFLIQYYNGEERAKGNILERFSAQQFPDLHSELNLSSLELGDSALYFCASSVLGESGGRNTIYFGEGSWLTVV.